This TCR beta chain was recovered during a study of control samples from healthy donors and cancer patients. The V segment lost 3 bases and the J segment 6 bases; nucleotides outside the gene matches: 16. Germline CDR1 and CDR2: DFQATT and SNEGSKA (reference sequence). The CDR3 is made up of 16 amino acids. Assay: immunoSEQ multiplex PCR; the TCRdb copy retains only in-frame clones and omits some. The data hold about 76,000 clones, with 75% to 90% observed a single time. Sample: PBMCs. The chain carries TRBV20-1 and TRBJ1-2, with 7 bases identical to TRBD1. The clonotype was recovered from a woman in her fifties or sixties with colorectal cancer. In DNA, the CDR3 is TGCAGTGCTAGTAGTTACGAGACGACAGGGAGAGATGGCTACACCTTC. The encoded protein is CSASSYETTGRDGYTF.